This is a list of T cell receptor beta chains from one sample in a study of cytomegalovirus exposure and HLA in healthy donors. Sequencing was performed with immunoSEQ multiplex PCR; in TCRdb, only in-frame clones are kept and a portion is missing. The data hold 130,000 or so clones, with 70% to 85% observed a single time. The sequenced material came from PBMCs. The receptors were gathered from a young woman in good health and CMV-seropositive. The CDR3 runs from the conserved cysteine through the conserved F or W. Each record gives: V gene, D gene, J gene, clone size, CDR3 DNA, CDR3 protein. A D gene is named only where the DNA matches it firmly. A clone size is listed for some rows: how often the clone was seen (once, few, many), or a class if it is expanded.

TRBV7-3	TRBD1	TRBJ1-2	once	TGTGCCAGCAGCCCCGGACAGGGCTATGGCTACACCTTC	CASSPGQGYGYTF
TRBV19	.	TRBJ2-6	.	TGTGCCAGTAGTTCCCGAGGGTCCTCTGGGGCCAACGTCCTGACTTTC	CASSSRGSSGANVLTF
TRBV7-9	.	TRBJ2-5	.	TGTGCCAGCAGCTTAGTTCGGGACTGGCAAGAGACCCAGTACTTC	CASSLVRDWQETQYF
TRBV7-2	.	TRBJ1-1	.	TGTGCCAGCAGCTTTTCTAGGAGCACTGAAGCTTTCTTT	CASSFSRSTEAFF
TRBV5-4	.	TRBJ1-2	.	TGTGCCAGCAGCCTGGCGGTCAACTATGGCTACACCTTC	CASSLAVNYGYTF
TRBV27	TRBD2	TRBJ2-3	.	TGTGCCAGCAGCACTGGCCCGGGACTAGCGGGGGGCGGGGATACGCAGTATTTT	CASSTGPGLAGGGDTQYF
TRBV6-5	.	TRBJ2-1	.	TGTGCCAGCAGGGACGGGGGGCTTGAGCAGTTCTTC	CASRDGGLEQFF
TRBV7-3	.	TRBJ2-1	.	TGTGCCAGCAGCTTAATATCCGTCAATGAGCAGTTCTTC	CASSLISVNEQFF
TRBV18	TRBD2	TRBJ2-7	.	TGTGCCAGCTCACCAAGCGGGGGCCGCTACGAGCAGTACTTC	CASSPSGGRYEQYF
TRBV6-5	.	TRBJ2-1	.	TGTGCCAGCAGTCAGGGAGGCGAGCAGTTCTTC	CASSQGGEQFF
TRBV30	.	TRBJ1-1	.	TGTGCCTGGAGTGGCGGGGTGAACACTGAAGCTTTCTTT	CAWSGGVNTEAFF
TRBV30	TRBD1	TRBJ2-5	.	TGTGCCTGTGCTTTCGGGACAGGGAGGGCCCAGTACTTC	CACAFGTGRAQYF
TRBV27	.	TRBJ2-7	.	TGTGCCAGCAGTTATTTATCGGGAGACTCGGGGGAGCAGTACTTC	CASSYLSGDSGEQYF
TRBV7-3	.	TRBJ1-5	.	TGTGCCAGCAGCCCACTTGCACTGAATCAGCCCCAGCATTTT	CASSPLALNQPQHF
TRBV9	.	TRBJ2-2	.	TGTGCCAGCAGCGTAGAGGGGCTGGCCGGGGAGCTGTTTTTT	CASSVEGLAGELFF
TRBV19	TRBD2	TRBJ2-7	.	TGTGCCAGCGGACTAGCGGGGGCGAGCTCCTACGAGCAGTACTTC	CASGLAGASSYEQYF
TRBV4-1	.	TRBJ1-5	.	TGCGCCAGCAGCCAAGTATGGCAGGGTGGGAATCAGCCCCAGCATTTT	CASSQVWQGGNQPQHF
TRBV11-2	TRBD1	TRBJ2-5	.	TGTGCCAGCAGATGGTGGGACAGGGGTTTCCAAGAGACCCAGTACTTC	CASRWWDRGFQETQYF
TRBV28	.	TRBJ1-4	.	TGTGCCAGCAGTTTAATCGCCCCGGGTGAAAAACTGTTTTTT	CASSLIAPGEKLFF
TRBV4-1	.	TRBJ2-1	.	TGCGCCAGCAGCCAAGAGACACGCCAGGGTTACAATGAGCAGTTCTTC	CASSQETRQGYNEQFF
TRBV5-4	.	TRBJ1-5	.	TGTGCCAGCAGCTTGGCGCCGGGCAATCAGCCCCAGCATTTT	CASSLAPGNQPQHF
TRBV18	.	TRBJ1-6	.	TGTGCCAGCTCCCCTGAGGAGACTTCACCCCTCCACTTT	CASSPEETSPLHF
TRBV5-1	TRBD2	TRBJ2-7	once	TGCGCCAGCAGCTTGGACCCCCTAGCGGGGGGCGAGCAGTACTTC	CASSLDPLAGGEQYF
TRBV11-2	.	TRBJ2-1	.	TGTGCCAGCAGCCGGCAAAGGACAAAAGGGAATGAGCAGTTCTTC	CASSRQRTKGNEQFF
TRBV6-1	.	TRBJ2-2	.	TGTGCCAGCAAAGGGAGTACCGGGGAGCTGTTTTTT	CASKGSTGELFF
TRBV5-1	.	TRBJ1-3	.	TGCGCCAGCAGCTTGGGAGACTCTGGAAACACCATATATTTT	CASSLGDSGNTIYF
TRBV29-1	.	TRBJ2-1	.	TGCAGCGTTGTTCGGACAGCAGACAATGAGCAGTTCTTC	CSVVRTADNEQFF
TRBV29-1	TRBD2	TRBJ2-1	.	TGCAGCGTTCTCCTAGCGGGGGGCCATAGCTCCTACAATGAGCAGTTCTTC	CSVLLAGGHSSYNEQFF
TRBV19	.	TRBJ1-5	once	TGTGCCAGCACCCACAGGGTAGACCAGCCCCAGCATTTT	CASTHRVDQPQHF
TRBV10-3	.	TRBJ1-4	once	TGTGCCATCAGTGGGTCTCATGGTCTCGGGGAAAAACTGTTTTTT	CAISGSHGLGEKLFF
TRBV6-5	TRBD2	TRBJ2-2	few	TGTGCCAGCACCTTAGCGGGGGGGCGCGCCGGGGAGCTGTTTTTT	CASTLAGGRAGELFF
TRBV5-1	.	TRBJ2-7	.	TGCGCCAGCAGCATAAGGGACGGGGGGCTGAACTACGAGGAGCAGTACTTC	CASSIRDGGLNYEEQYF
TRBV5-4	.	TRBJ2-7	.	TGTGCCAGCAGCACGACAGGATATTACGAGCAGTACTTC	CASSTTGYYEQYF
TRBV13	.	TRBJ2-3	.	TGTGCCAGCAGCTCGGGGCAGGGGAGCACAGATACGCAGTATTTT	CASSSGQGSTDTQYF
TRBV18	TRBD1	TRBJ1-4	.	TGTGCCAGCTCTACCGGGGACAGGGTTGAAAAACTGTTTTTT	CASSTGDRVEKLFF
TRBV7-8	.	TRBJ2-1	once	TGTGCCAGCAGCCGAGGGTTGAATGAGCAGTTCTTC	CASSRGLNEQFF
TRBV11-2	TRBD2	TRBJ2-5	.	TGTGCCAGCAGTTCCGGGGGGGGGCCGTACCAAGAGACCCAGTACTTC	CASSSGGGPYQETQYF
TRBV7-9	.	TRBJ1-6	.	TGTTCCAGCAGCTTTCTGGGCGAGGGTTCACCCCTCCACTTT	CSSSFLGEGSPLHF